This T cell receptor (beta chain) was captured in a study of vaccination and CD4 T cells after COVID-19. Study-level findings and limits: A nonsignificant median increase from approximately 23 to 38 SARS-CoV-2-reactive clonotypes was observed.

This clonotype turned up a few times. What it binds is not known. This sample's treatment: roughly 11-day PBMC culture with coronavirus spike peptide pools or control peptides (ViraFEST assay). ViraFEST sequenced TCRs after peptide-pool expansion of antigen-specific T cells. Germline V lookup: CDR1 MNHNS, CDR2 SASEGT. The CDR3 has 13 amino acids. Trimming cost V 5 bases and J 5 bases, with 12 bases left between them. The assay that was used to sequence DNA from cultured CD4+ T cells was the Oncomine TCR Beta short-read assay. Genomic DNA was isolated from cultured CD4+ T cells. TCRdb independently ran MiXCR on the PCR reads; one entry per CDR3 protein. The sample contains thousands of distinct CDR3 sequences, 55% to 70% of which appear only once.

The rearrangement links TRBV6-1 to TRBJ1-1, with a possible D match to TRBD1 (6 bases). The specimen was CD4+ T cells from blood, cultured in vitro. The source is a human donor who had recovered from COVID-19. The CDR3 loop reads CASSITGLTEAFF. The CDR3 bases are TGTGCCAGCAGTATCACAGGGCTAACTGAAGCTTTCTTT.